Following are 14 T cell receptor beta chains from one sample sequenced in a study of T-cell reconstitution after alpha-beta-depleted transplantation in children. Unique molecular identifiers featured in how the TCRbeta library was prepared. TCRdb used MiXCR to reprocess the PCR reads, holding one entry per CDR3 protein. The sample comprises approximately 500,000 distinct CDR3 sequences, approximately 30% of which are singletons, and 36% rests with the top ten. The sample in question was PBMCs, obtained before TCRalphabeta/CD19-depleted stem cell transplant. These receptors came from a boy under two years old with Wiskott-Aldrich syndrome, due to receive a stem cell transplant.

This clonotype was counted a few times. The genes are TRBV25-1 and TRBJ2-1, with D perhaps matching TRBD1 (6 bases). Germline CDR1 reads MGHDK; CDR2 reads SYGVNS. Trimming removed 7 bases from V and 2 bases from J, with 18 bases in between. The CDR3 sequence is 16 residues long. The CDR3 spells CASTPPGRGTYNEQFF. The CDR3 region has the DNA TGTGCCAGCACCCCTCCGGGTAGGGGGACCTACAATGAGCAGTTCTTC.

This clonotype turned up a few times. The V gene is TRBV20-1, the J gene TRBJ2-1; D uncertain. The CDR3 spans 11 residues. CDR1 and CDR2 (germline): DFQATT, SNEGSKA (reference sequence). The germline V and J ends were trimmed by 6 bases and 8 bases, with 11 bases remaining between them. CDR3 sequence (DNA): TGCAGTGCCGACCTTCTAGATGAGCAGTTCTTC. This translates into CSADLLDEQFF.

This sequence joins TRBV12-3 or TRBV12-4 and TRBJ1-1, with 8 bases identical to TRBD1. This CDR3 has 15 residues. The V and J ends lost 2 bases and 5 bases, in that order; junction bases with no gene match: 7. The CDR3 DNA is TGTGCCAGCAGTTTAACAGCGACAGGGGTGACTGAAGCTTTCTTT. Translating gives CASSLTATGVTEAFF.

In this sample, this clonotype turned up once. The CDR3, as DNA: TGTGCCAGCTCAAAGGGAAAGGAGAACACTGAAGCTTTCTTT. It specifies CASSKGKENTEAFF. The chain couples TRBV18 to TRBJ1-1; D ambiguous. The V end lost 5 bases, the J end lost 1 base, and 11 bases lay between the germline ends. CDR1 and CDR2 (germline): KGHSH, LQKENI. The CDR3 is made up of 14 amino acids. The full variable domain, its missing parts supplied by reference TRBV18 and TRBJ1-1, is NAGVMQNPRHLVRRRGQEARLRCSPMKGHSHVYWYRQLPEEGLKFMVYLQKENIIDESGMPKERFSAEFPKEGPSILRIQQVVRGDSAAYFCASSKGKENTEAFFGQGTRLTVV.

J is TRBJ2-1 and V is TRBV19; TRBD2 agrees at 9 bases. This CDR3 comprises 15 residues. CDR1 LNHDA and CDR2 SQIVND come from the germline V gene (reference sequence). V lost 5 bases and J lost 7; bases outside the gene matches: 9. CDR3 region: CASSGGDSGRNEQFF. CDR3 in DNA: TGTGCCAGTAGTGGGGGGGATAGCGGGAGAAATGAGCAGTTCTTC.

This clonotype has a handful of counts. The V and J genes are TRBV20-1 and TRBJ2-1; TRBD2 is a possible D gene (6 bases). The CDR3 has 14 amino acids. Trimming pared 6 bases from V and 0 bases from J, leaving 12 bases between. Germline CDR1 reads DFQATT; CDR2 reads SNEGSKA (reference sequence). The CDR3 DNA is TGCAGTGCAGCCGGGACTGGCTCCTACAATGAGCAGTTCTTC. This codes for CSAAGTGSYNEQFF.

V usage is TRBV20-1 and J usage is TRBJ2-1; 11 nucleotides align to TRBD2. The CDR3 is made up of 14 amino acids. CDR1 is DFQATT, CDR2 SNEGSKA, per germline (reference sequence). V gave up 5 bases and J gave up 2 bases; unmatched junction bases: 2. The CDR3: CSAPTSGTYNEQFF. The CDR3 DNA sequence: TGCAGTGCTCCGACTAGCGGGACCTACAATGAGCAGTTCTTC.

This clonotype has a single count. The rearrangement uses TRBV2 and TRBJ2-7, with D possibly called TRBD1 or TRBD2 (6 bases each). V lost 2 bases to trimming and J lost 4 bases, with 15 bases between them. Germline CDR1 SNHLY, CDR2 FYNNEI. The CDR3 covers 15 residues. The CDR3, as DNA: TGTGCCAGCAGTGAAAGTACAGGGAGCGGGTACGAGCAGTACTTC. Protein: CASSESTGSGYEQYF.

The chain has TRBV7-2 and TRBJ1-1; D ambiguous. The germline gives CDR1 SGHTA, CDR2 FQGNSA. The V end lost 2 bases, the J end lost 3 bases, and 13 bases lay between the germline ends. The CDR3 length is 15 residues. CDR3 DNA sequence: TGTGCCAGCAGCTTAACGAGGGTTAGGGACACTGAAGCTTTCTTT. Translating gives CASSLTRVRDTEAFF.

J is TRBJ1-1 and V is TRBV7-9; D remains unclear. The CDR3 totals 16 residues. Germline CDR1 reads SEHNR; CDR2 reads FQNEAQ (reference sequence). The V and J ends lost 0 bases and 0 bases respectively, with 11 bases between them. CDR3 nucleotide sequence: TGTGCCAGCAGCTTAGCCGGGATCCTGATGAACACTGAAGCTTTCTTT. Encoded protein: CASSLAGILMNTEAFF.

This clonotype was counted many times. This chain connects TRBV7-6 to TRBJ1-5, with a tentative D call TRBD1 (5 bases). CDR3 length: 14 residues. CDR1 and CDR2 (germline): SGHVS, FNYEAQ. V was shortened by 3 bases and J by 5 bases, with 11 bases between the two germline ends. This CDR3 reads CASSFIGGDQPQHF. The CDR3, as DNA: TGTGCCAGCAGCTTCATTGGAGGGGATCAGCCCCAGCATTTT.

This clonotype was counted between two and nine times. A read error may produce the germline difference seen at one junction end. This sequence joins TRBV12-3 or TRBV12-4 and TRBJ2-5; no reliable D call. This CDR3 comprises 13 residues. The CDR3 spells CPSSWSGLGTQYF. DNA of the CDR3: TGTCCCAGCAGTTGGTCAGGTCTGGGGACCCAGTACTTC.

This clonotype was counted a few times. The V and J genes are TRBV9 and TRBJ2-5, with D possibly being TRBD1 (6 bases). V lost 0 bases to trimming and J lost 1 base, with 10 bases between them. The germline V gene encodes CDR1 SGDLS and CDR2 YYNGEE. This CDR3 spans 15 amino acids. The DNA for the CDR3 is TGTGCCAGCAGCGTAGACAGGGCCTTCCAAGAGACCCAGTACTTC. It is translated as CASSVDRAFQETQYF.

Only a few counts were recorded for this clonotype. The CDR3 sequence: CATSDPGTRSTDTQYF. The CDR3 nucleotides are TGTGCCACCAGTGACCCCGGGACTCGCTCCACAGATACGCAGTATTTT. The chain couples TRBV24-1 to TRBJ2-3; D possibly corresponds to TRBD2 (6 bases). The ends were cut back, 4 bases at V and 2 bases at J, with 15 bases in the middle. The CDR3 totals 16 residues. Per the germline V gene, CDR1 is KGHDR and CDR2 is SFDVKD.